The 20 T cell receptor beta chains reported below all come from one sample, sequenced in a study of cytotoxic CD8 clonotypes in ibrutinib-treated CLL. Profiled with immunoSEQ multiplex PCR; TCRdb holds only in-frame clones, not every one. The sample holds 150,000 or so clones, roughly 90% seen once. The material was PBMCs, obtained at disease progression, from a patient treated with ibrutinib. Receptors originate from a human donor with chronic lymphocytic leukemia.

This clone was recorded once. The chain is built from TRBV7-3 and TRBJ2-1; the D gene could be TRBD1 or TRBD2 (5 bases each). The CDR3 contains 15 residues. The germline CDR1 and CDR2 sequences are SGHTA and FQGTGA. V was trimmed by 4 bases and J by 4 bases, leaving 14 bases between them. The CDR3 DNA sequence: TGTGCCAGCAGCTCCTATCCGGGACCTTACAATGAGCAGTTCTTC. Translation: CASSSYPGPYNEQFF.

This clone was counted once. The V call is TRBV4-3, the J call TRBJ2-7; D not certain. Trimming removed 0 bases from V and 3 bases from J, with 18 bases in between. Germline CDR1 reads LGHNA; CDR2 reads YSLEER. The CDR3 spans 17 residues. Here the CDR3 DNA reads TGCGCCAGCAGCCAAGACCCCTCTATTGTGGGGAACTACGAGCAGTACTTC. Translation gives CASSQDPSIVGNYEQYF.

The chain uses TRBV7-2 and TRBJ1-3, with 7 bases matching TRBD1. The CDR3 has 15 amino acids. With 5 bases clipped from V and 3 bases from J, the junction kept 7 bases outside the gene matches. Per the germline V gene, CDR1 is SGHTA and CDR2 is FQGNSA. In DNA, the CDR3 is TGTGCCAGCAGCGGTATCCGGGACAGTGGAAACACCATATATTTT. Protein: CASSGIRDSGNTIYF.

The J gene is TRBJ2-7, the V gene TRBV7-2, with D perhaps matching TRBD1 or TRBD2 (5 bases each). This CDR3 has 16 residues. Germline CDR1 and CDR2: SGHTA and FQGNSA. V shed 4 bases and J shed 0 bases, with 16 bases lying between them. The CDR3 is CASSYYSSGSSYEQYF. The CDR3 coding sequence is TGTGCCAGCAGCTACTACTCATCAGGGAGCTCCTACGAGCAGTACTTC.

The chain joins TRBV5-1 to TRBJ2-7; tentatively, D is TRBD1 or TRBD2 (5 bases each). The CDR3 is 15 amino acids. CDR1 SGHRS and CDR2 YFSETQ come from the germline V gene. Trimming took off 0 bases at V and 7 bases at J, with 17 bases between the two ends. CDR3 bases: TGCGCCAGCAGCTTGGAAGGGACCCTCGCTAATGAGCAGTACTTC. Protein: CASSLEGTLANEQYF.

V and J are TRBV6-1 and TRBJ1-2; 9 nucleotides match TRBD1. The V segment lost 2 bases and the J segment 6 bases; nucleotides outside the gene matches: 7. From germline, CDR1 is MNHNS and CDR2 SASEGT. The CDR3 runs to 15 residues. The CDR3 is CASSEKQGAVNGYTF. CDR3 sequence (DNA): TGTGCCAGCAGTGAAAAACAGGGGGCGGTCAATGGCTACACCTTC.

The rearrangement uses TRBV30 and TRBJ2-3; D is uncertain. V lost 0 bases to trimming and J lost 5 bases, with 12 bases between them. CDR3 length: 14 amino acids. Germline V gene data show CDR1 as GTSNPN and CDR2 as SVGIG (reference sequence). The CDR3 loop reads CAWSVQHLGDTQYF. CDR3 DNA: TGTGCCTGGAGTGTACAACATCTGGGAGATACGCAGTATTTT.

This clone was recorded only once. The V and J genes are TRBV6-1 and TRBJ1-5, with TRBD1 as a possible D gene (6 bases). Germline V lookup: CDR1 MNHNS, CDR2 SASEGT. Trimming pared 10 bases from V and 6 bases from J, leaving 22 bases between. This CDR3 comprises 15 residues. The CDR3 protein is CATNWVAGDPQPQHF. The CDR3 DNA follows: TGTGCCACTAACTGGGTTGCAGGGGACCCTCAGCCCCAGCATTTT.

The V call is TRBV9, the J call TRBJ1-3; 8 positions agree with TRBD1. Looked up from germline, CDR1 is SGDLS and CDR2 is YYNGEE. With V trimmed by 6 bases and J by 1 base, 3 bases remained unmatched. The CDR3 loop spans 14 amino acids. CDR3 nucleotides: TGTGCCAGCACCCGGACAGGGTCTGGAAACACCATATATTTT. This translates into CASTRTGSGNTIYF.

The chain joins TRBV5-8 to TRBJ2-3; perhaps D is TRBD1 or TRBD2 (5 bases each). The CDR3 has 14 residues. Germline values: CDR1 SGHTS, CDR2 YDEGEE. Trimming shortened V by 3 bases and J by 1 base, and 9 bases separated the two germline ends. In DNA, the CDR3 is TGTGCCAGCAGCTCGGTGGGGGGCACAGATACGCAGTATTTT. It yields the protein CASSSVGGTDTQYF.

The V gene is TRBV5-4, the J gene TRBJ1-2; D is unresolved. Trimming cost V 0 bases and J 6 bases, with 9 bases left between them. The germline CDR1 and CDR2 sequences are SGHNT and YYREEE (reference sequence). The CDR3 length is 13 residues. CDR3 coding DNA: TGTGCCAGCAGCTTGGCCGGTGGGGATGGCTACACCTTC. This gives the protein CASSLAGGDGYTF.

For the CDR3, the DNA is TGTGCCAGCAGCCTGCAACGGGGGATGGATGGCTACACCTTC. It yields the protein CASSLQRGMDGYTF. The chain combines TRBV16 with TRBJ1-2; D perhaps matches TRBD1 (5 bases). CDR3 size: 14 residues. V was clipped by 4 bases and J by 6 bases, with 15 bases between them. The germline V gene encodes CDR1 KGHSY and CDR2 FQNENV.

This rearrangement joins TRBV6-4 to TRBJ1-1, with TRBD1 matching 8 bases. Per the germline V gene, CDR1 is MRHNA and CDR2 is SNTAGT. This CDR3 comprises 11 residues. The V gene end was trimmed by 6 bases and the J gene end by 7 bases; junction bases not matched to a gene: 1. The DNA of the CDR3 is TGTGCCAGCAGCACAGGGGGTGAAGCTTTCTTT. Protein: CASSTGGEAFF.

The chain employs TRBV6-6 and TRBJ2-7, with 12 bases fitting TRBD2. Germline V gives CDR1 MNHNY, CDR2 SVGAGI (reference sequence). The CDR3 loop spans 15 amino acids. The J segment lost 4 bases and the V segment lost 6 bases, leaving 7 bases of the junction unmatched. The CDR3, as DNA: TGTGCCAGCAGAAGTTTGACTAGCGGGAGATACGAGCAGTACTTC. Amino acids: CASRSLTSGRYEQYF.

The chain employs TRBV10-3 and TRBJ2-5; 8 bases align to TRBD2. The CDR3 spans 15 residues. Germline lookup yields CDR1 ENHRY and CDR2 SYGVKD. V lost 10 bases to trimming and J lost 4 bases; unmatched junction nucleotides: 14. CDR3 sequence (DNA): TGTGCCAGCTCAAAGGGGACTAGTACTGGAGAGACCCAGTACTTC. Protein sequence: CASSKGTSTGETQYF.

The chain's CDR3 is CASSIGDTNTGELFF. The CDR3 coding sequence is TGTGCCAGTAGTATAGGGGACACCAACACCGGGGAGCTGTTTTTT. V is TRBV19 and J is TRBJ2-2; weak D call: TRBD1 (6 bases). This CDR3 region has 15 residues. With 1 base removed from V and 2 bases from J, the gap between germline ends came to 8 bases. Germline V gene lookup returns CDR1 LNHDA and CDR2 SQIVND (reference sequence).

In regard to this clone: At the DNA level, this CDR3 is encoded by other sequences in the same sample as well. The gene calls are TRBV30 and TRBJ2-3; D ambiguous. Trimming removed 0 bases from V and 1 base from J, with 5 bases in between. The CDR3 has 13 residues. Germline V gives CDR1 GTSNPN, CDR2 SVGIG (reference sequence). The CDR3 loop reads CAWSVGGTDTQYF. The CDR3 DNA is TGTGCCTGGAGTGTTGGGGGCACAGATACGCAGTATTTT. The full variable domain, with the rest looked up from reference TRBV30 and TRBJ2-3, is SQTIHQWPATLVQPVGSPLSLECTVEGTSNPNLYWYRQAAGRGLQLLFYSVGIGQISSEVPQNLSASRPQDRQFILSSKKLLLSDSGFYLCAWSVGGTDTQYFGPGTRLTVL.

The chain is built from TRBV19 and TRBJ2-1, with D perhaps TRBD1 (6 bases). Between the trimmed V and J ends, which lost 3 bases and 9 bases, there was a span of 15 bases. Germline assignment: CDR1 LNHDA and CDR2 SQIVND (reference sequence). The CDR3 totals 14 residues. In DNA, the CDR3 is TGTGCCAGTAGTATCCACACGCAAGGGGGTGAGCAGTTCTTC. Translating it yields CASSIHTQGGEQFF.

This chain connects TRBV9 to TRBJ2-1, with TRBD2 identical over 8 bases. The germline CDR1 and CDR2 sequences are SGDLS and YYNGEE. J gave up 8 bases and V 0 bases, and 7 bases lay outside the gene matches. The CDR3 is made up of 15 amino acids. The CDR3 here is CASSVDGTSIYEQFF. In nucleotides, the CDR3 is TGTGCCAGCAGCGTAGACGGGACTAGTATCTATGAGCAGTTCTTC.

This clone was picked up many times. The chain recombines TRBV5-1 with TRBJ2-2; 13 nucleotides agree with TRBD2. Germline loops: CDR1 SGHRS, CDR2 YFSETQ. This CDR3 spans 21 amino acids. Germline trimming cut 5 bases from V and 6 bases from J; bases unmatched to any gene: 22. The CDR3: CASSLTPGLAGRQEVAGELFF. The CDR3 DNA is TGCGCCAGCAGTTTAACTCCGGGACTAGCGGGACGACAAGAGGTGGCCGGGGAGCTGTTTTTT.